Presented here are 21 T cell receptor beta chains from one specimen sequenced in a study of T cell changes during pregnancy in multiple sclerosis. Sequencing was performed with immunoSEQ multiplex PCR; in TCRdb, only in-frame clones are kept and a portion is missing. The table includes about 56,000 clones, around 90% detected once. Sequencing used CD4+ T cells from peripheral blood mononuclear cells, obtained in the third trimester of pregnancy. The receptor set was obtained from a female donor with multiple sclerosis, enrolled in a pregnancy study.

This clone has just one count. The rearrangement uses TRBV19 and TRBJ2-3; no firm D call. Germline V gene data show CDR1 as LNHDA and CDR2 as SQIVND (reference sequence). The CDR3 has 17 residues. V lost 3 bases and J lost 0, with 16 bases in between. CDR3 amino acids: CASSIPRDWSSTDTQYF. CDR3 nucleotides: TGTGCCAGTAGTATCCCCCGCGACTGGAGTAGCACAGATACGCAGTATTTT. Full variable domain (rest looked up from reference TRBV19 and TRBJ2-3): DGGITQSPKYLFRKEGQNVTLSCEQNLNHDAMYWYRQDPGQGLRLIYYSQIVNDFQKGDIAEGYSVSREKKESFPLTVTSAQKNPTAFYLCASSIPRDWSSTDTQYFGPGTRLTVL.

This chain connects TRBV18 to TRBJ2-2; weak D call: TRBD1 (6 bases). The CDR3 is made up of 15 amino acids. Germline V gene lookup returns CDR1 KGHSH and CDR2 LQKENI. Trimming took 6 bases from V and 1 from J, leaving 12 bases between them. The CDR3 here is CASSDQGMNTGELFF. CDR3 DNA sequence: TGTGCCAGCTCCGATCAGGGGATGAACACCGGGGAGCTGTTTTTT.

The chain joins TRBV5-1 to TRBJ1-2; 8 nucleotides agree with TRBD1. There are 14 residues in the CDR3. CDR1 is SGHRS, CDR2 YFSETQ, per germline. The V gene end was trimmed by 4 bases and the J gene end by 8 bases; junction bases not matched to a gene: 10. The CDR3 loop reads CASSMPGQEVGYTF. CDR3 DNA sequence: TGCGCCAGCAGCATGCCGGGACAGGAAGTCGGCTACACCTTC.

The genes are TRBV25-1 and TRBJ1-4; D ambiguous. From germline, CDR1 is MGHDK and CDR2 SYGVNS. Trimming took off 6 bases at V and 7 bases at J, with 12 bases between the two ends. There are 13 residues in the CDR3. CDR3 region: CASSGIGPEKLFF. The CDR3 nucleotides are TGTGCCAGCAGCGGGATAGGGCCTGAAAAACTGTTTTTT.

This chain connects TRBV7-2 to TRBJ2-1; 14 nucleotides agree with TRBD2. The germline V gene encodes CDR1 SGHTA and CDR2 FQGNSA. The CDR3 covers 15 residues. With V trimmed by 5 bases and J by 8 bases, 5 bases remained unmatched. The chain's CDR3 is CASSRLAGGPDEQFF. In nucleotides, the CDR3 is TGTGCCAGCAGCCGACTAGCGGGGGGGCCCGATGAGCAGTTCTTC. The whole variable domain, filled in from reference TRBV7-2 and TRBJ2-1, reads GAGVSQSPSNKVTEKGKDVELRCDPISGHTALYWYRQSLGQGLEFLIYFQGNSAPDKSGLPSDRFSAERTGGSVSTLTIQRTQQEDSAVYLCASSRLAGGPDEQFFGPGTRLTVL.

The DNA for the CDR3 is TGTGCCAGCAGCTTAGGGGCTGGGGGAGGGGGCTACGAGCAGTACTTC. It yields the protein CASSLGAGGGGYEQYF. The chain couples TRBV7-8 to TRBJ2-7; weak D call: TRBD2 (7 bases). Trimming cost V 1 base and J 3 bases, with 16 bases left between them. Germline CDR1 is SGHVS and CDR2 is FQNEAQ. This CDR3 contains 16 residues. Full variable domain (remainder filled in from reference TRBV7-8 and TRBJ2-7): GAGVSQSPRYKVAKRGQDVALRCDPISGHVSLFWYQQALGQGPEFLTYFQNEAQLDKSGLPSDRFFAERPEGSVSTLKIQRTQQEDSAVYLCASSLGAGGGGYEQYFGPGTRLTVT.

The chain's CDR3 is CASKSGPGLNYEQYF. The CDR3 DNA reads TGTGCCAGCAAGTCCGGACCGGGACTAAACTACGAGCAGTACTTC. The chain has TRBV2 and TRBJ2-7; TRBD2 aligns across 7 bases. The CDR3 contains 15 residues. V was pared by 7 bases and J by 3 bases, with 12 bases of the junction left unmatched. Per germline, CDR1 SNHLY and CDR2 FYNNEI.

The chain carries TRBV7-8 and TRBJ2-5; 7 bases agree with TRBD1. The CDR3 has 14 residues. Germline V gene data show CDR1 as SGHVS and CDR2 as FQNEAQ. J lost 8 bases, V lost 2 bases, and 8 bases had no gene match. The CDR3 DNA follows: TGTGCCAGCAGCTTACCCAGGTACAGGGGAACCCAGTACTTC. It yields the protein CASSLPRYRGTQYF.

This chain connects TRBV23-1 to TRBJ1-5, with D perhaps matching TRBD1 (6 bases). TRBV23-1 is an ORF for which the function is uncertain. The CDR3 covers 16 residues. The V and J ends lost 6 bases and 1 base respectively, with 16 bases between them. The DNA for the CDR3 is TGCGCCAGCAGCCGGGGACACCCGGGGAGCAATCAGCCCCAGCATTTT. Translating it yields CASSRGHPGSNQPQHF.

The chain joins TRBV6-1 to TRBJ2-2; D possibly corresponds to TRBD2 (6 bases). V was shortened by 6 bases and J by 6 bases, with 14 bases between the two germline ends. From germline, CDR1 is MNHNS and CDR2 SASEGT. The CDR3 length is 14 residues. DNA of the CDR3: TGTGCCAGCAGGCAGGGAGGTGGGGCCGGGGAGCTGTTTTTT. This gives the protein CASRQGGGAGELFF.

This rearrangement joins TRBV14 to TRBJ2-5; TRBD2 aligns across 14 bases. This CDR3 spans 16 amino acids. Germline loops: CDR1 SGHDN, CDR2 FVKESK. The CDR3, as DNA: TGTGCAGCCGGGACTAGCGGGGGAATGGGGCAAGAGACCCAGTACTTC. Translating gives CAAGTSGGMGQETQYF.

The chain employs TRBV7-8 and TRBJ2-3; 7 nucleotides line up with TRBD2. Germline V gene sequence: CDR1 SGHVS, CDR2 FQNEAQ. The J segment lost 4 bases and the V segment lost 6 bases, leaving 4 bases of the junction unmatched. This CDR3 region has 13 residues. The CDR3 here is CASRERGADTQYF. CDR3 DNA sequence: TGTGCCAGCAGGGAGCGGGGTGCAGATACGCAGTATTTT.

This CDR3 is CASSIGAHRGRRETQYF. CDR3 coding DNA: TGTGCCAGTAGTATAGGGGCCCACAGGGGGCGGCGGGAGACCCAGTACTTC. V and J are TRBV19 and TRBJ2-5, with TRBD1 matching over 9 bases. The junction had 11 bases not matched to a gene; V was cut back by 1 base and J by 5 bases. The CDR3 sequence is 17 residues long. Germline values: CDR1 LNHDA, CDR2 SQIVND (reference sequence).

This chain joins TRBV20-1 and TRBJ1-2, with D uncertain. Germline-derived CDR1 and CDR2 are DFQATT and SNEGSKA (reference sequence). Trimming pared 3 bases from V and 1 base from J, leaving 3 bases between. The CDR3 is 11 residues long. The CDR3 spells CSASSNYGYTF. The CDR3 DNA reads as TGCAGTGCTAGCAGTAACTATGGCTACACCTTC.

The chain couples TRBV27 to TRBJ2-7; TRBD1 might be the D (5 bases). The V end was cut by 5 bases, the J end by 4 bases, with 9 bases between. Germline CDR1 reads MNHEY; CDR2 reads SMNVEV (reference sequence). This CDR3 is built from 12 residues. The CDR3 loop reads CASSNQGYEQYF. The CDR3, as DNA: TGTGCCAGCAGTAATCAGGGTTACGAGCAGTACTTC.

This clone was seen only a few times. The CDR3 is CASSPTSHGTREQYF. CDR3 DNA: TGTGCCAGCTCACCCACCTCCCACGGTACCAGGGAGCAGTACTTC. The gene calls are TRBV18 and TRBJ2-7; D uncertain. V shed 3 bases and J shed 7 bases, with 19 bases lying between them. CDR3 length equals 15 residues. Germline V gives CDR1 KGHSH, CDR2 LQKENI. The variable domain in full, with the rest retrieved from reference TRBV18 and TRBJ2-7, is NAGVMQNPRHLVRRRGQEARLRCSPMKGHSHVYWYRQLPEEGLKFMVYLQKENIIDESGMPKERFSAEFPKEGPSILRIQQVVRGDSAAYFCASSPTSHGTREQYFGPGTRLTVT.

Only a few counts were recorded for this clone. The V call is TRBV27, the J call TRBJ2-7; TRBD2 matches 8 bases. The ends lost 0 bases at V and 7 bases at J; junction bases unmatched: 8. The CDR3 extends over 15 amino acids. CDR1 is MNHEY and CDR2 is SMNVEV in the germline V gene (reference sequence). DNA of the CDR3: TGTGCCAGCAGTTTATCTGGGCGGGGGGAAGGGGAGCAGTACTTC. This sequence encodes CASSLSGRGEGEQYF.

J is TRBJ2-6 and V is TRBV5-6, with D possibly being TRBD2 (7 bases). The germline gives CDR1 SGHDT, CDR2 YYEEEE. The length of the CDR3 is 17 residues. The germline V and J ends were trimmed by 4 bases and 3 bases, with 17 bases remaining between them. The CDR3 DNA sequence: TGTGCCAGCAGCGGGGGGGGCCGAACTTTTGGGGCCAACGTCCTGACTTTC. Its translation: CASSGGGRTFGANVLTF. Together with reference TRBV5-6 and TRBJ2-6, the CDR3 gives the full variable domain: DAGVTQSPTHLIKTRGQQVTLRCSPKSGHDTVSWYQQALGQGPQFIFQYYEEEERQRGNFPDRFSGHQFPNYSSELNVNALLLGDSALYLCASSGGGRTFGANVLTFGAGSRLTVL.

J is TRBJ1-2 and V is TRBV2, with D tentatively TRBD1 (6 bases). This CDR3 spans 13 amino acids. Trimming removed 6 bases from V and 2 bases from J, with 10 bases in between. CDR1 SNHLY and CDR2 FYNNEI come from the germline V gene. CDR3 bases: TGTGCCAGCAGAGGCCAGGGGAACTATGGCTACACCTTC. Protein sequence: CASRGQGNYGYTF.

This chain links TRBV27 with TRBJ1-2; D is unresolved. This CDR3 is 14 amino acids long. Trimming left V 3 bases short and J 8 bases short, with 16 bases between. CDR1 MNHEY and CDR2 SMNVEV come from the germline V gene (reference sequence). CDR3 DNA: TGTGCCAGCAGTTTCACCCCAGGTTGGGAGGGCTACACCTTC. Its translation is CASSFTPGWEGYTF.

This clone has a single count. The rearrangement uses TRBV10-3 and TRBJ1-6; 9 positions match TRBD1. J was trimmed by 6 bases and V by 8 bases; bases with no gene match: 8. CDR3 length equals 15 residues. CDR1 and CDR2 (germline): ENHRY, SYGVKD. CDR3 region: CAIRGEDRGNSPLHF. For the CDR3, the DNA is TGTGCCATCCGGGGAGAGGACAGGGGTAATTCACCCCTCCACTTT.